This TCR beta chain was captured by sequencing in a study of T cell repertoires in cytomegalovirus infection. Study-level background: The study used recently identified HLA-C-restricted and well-studied HLA-B-restricted CMV epitopes. It was the public TCR beta signatures that indicated both CMV infection and matching HLA type. Study-wide results and caveats: HLA-C-restricted CMV-specific TCR beta clonotypes were dominant in the ex vivo response. CMV carriers with the relevant HLA were identified by cumulative public TCR beta family frequency.

TCRdb fed the reads into MiXCR, producing one record per CDR3 protein. Of approximately 390,000 distinct CDR3 sequences listed, roughly 36% are singletons. The table lists this clonotype with a few counts. The antigen is unknown. With 5 bases removed from V and 0 bases from J, the gap between germline ends came to 14 bases. Germline V gene data show CDR1 as SGHVS and CDR2 as FQNEAQ. This CDR3 region has 15 residues. This clonotype originated in a human donor in good health (CMV status not recorded). Some clones in this sample may be carry-over from other donors' samples. The material sequenced was cultured PBMCs, taken from culture after CMV antigen stimulation. The chain has TRBV7-8 and TRBJ2-7; no definite D call. As DNA, the CDR3 is TGTGCCAGCAGCCAAGGACGGATCAACTCCTACGAGCAGTACTTC. Translation: CASSQGRINSYEQYF.